Below, one TCR beta chain is given with its context. This clonotype was recorded a few times. The clone's antigen remains unknown. Per-nucleotide qualities are absent, and no much larger clonotype sits a single base away. The data belong to a study of T-cell memory formation after mild COVID-19 (dated by TCRdb to the early 2020s). A note on the overall study: Most TCR sequence clusters were specific to one of the two donors. Two young, previously healthy adult volunteers made up the cohort, one male and one female. In a couple of donors, T-cell clones that expanded and contracted after mild COVID-19 were followed by sequencing TCRalpha and TCRbeta repertoires longitudinally. The paper as a whole reports these results and caveats: Some responding clones were detected in pre-infection memory, which suggested that pre-existing cross-reactive memory T cells had joined the SARS-CoV-2 response. Clones that contracted from day 15 to 85 showed balanced CD4/CD8 phenotypes, whereas a second wave of clones that expanded from day 15 to 37 leaned towards CD4+. Contracting CD4+ clones appeared mostly in the CM and EM memory subsets, whereas CD8+ clones were enriched in EMRA. Whether the second-wave clones peaking on day 37 were SARS-CoV-2 specific was not confirmed. The study covered only a couple of mild cases, and larger cohorts including severe cases with pre-infection samples were considered necessary.

TCRdb records Illumina NovaSeq 6000 as the sequencer. Using 5'RACE with constant-segment primers, TCRalpha and TCRbeta cDNA libraries were constructed, with sample barcodes and unique molecular identifiers added in the process. Trizol reagent was used to extract RNA from every sample. The libraries were amplified in two PCR steps, and the second step added a second sample barcode and Illumina TruSeq adapters. Libraries were sequenced on an Illumina NovaSeq with 2 x 150 bp paired-end reads. Under the source paper's analysis protocol: Demultiplexing of reads and collapsing into UMI-guided consensus sequences were performed with migec v1.2.7. Using mixcr v2.1.11, UMI consensuses were aligned to TRA and TRB V and J templates and then assembled into clonotypes. Clonotypes were classified as expanded or contracted when called significant by both edgeR and NoisET, with noise models trained on biological replicates. For edgeR calls, the thresholds were a false discovery rate-adjusted p below 0.01 and a log2 fold-change of 1. As an exploratory analysis of dynamics, PCA with hierarchical clustering was applied to max-normalized trajectories of the 1000 most abundant clonotypes. The CD4 or CD8 phenotype of responding clones was assigned using the separately sequenced CD4+ and CD8+ repertoires. Starting from the raw public reads, TCRdb applied fastp trimming at Q25, assembled clones with MiXCR and retained in-frame beta chains. CDR3 protein duplicates are merged, each entry listing the most common genes and DNA. The V and J calls, along with clone size, are taken from TCRdb and not from the paper's own processing. Recorded for this sample are about 320,000 distinct CDR3 sequences; roughly 13% of them occurred a single time. Approximately 22% of the sample lies in the top ten.

CDR1 and CDR2, per the germline V gene, are SGHTA and FQGNSA. The CDR3 numbers 16 residues from cysteine through phenylalanine. CDR3 DNA is the only sequence kept; it has 48 bases, read in frame from the first base. Relative to germline, V is missing 5 bases and J is missing 3 bases, with 13 bases of the junction outside any gene match. Ficoll-Paque density gradient centrifugation was used to isolate PBMCs. The chain uses TRBV7-2 and TRBJ2-7, and TRBD1 aligns with 7 junction nucleotides. The sample taken for sequencing was PBMCs or a T cell subset sorted from them (not recorded which). The clonotype originates from a man between 18 and 29 years old who had mild COVID-19 (a few samples of this study predate the infection). The sample titles of this study are shuffled in the database, so cell type and time point are left out; the donor was told from shared clones. This receptor has the CDR3 CASSRALGTANYEQYF. The sequenced DNA: TGTGCCAGCAGCCGGGCCCTGGGGACAGCTAACTACGAGCAGTACTTC.